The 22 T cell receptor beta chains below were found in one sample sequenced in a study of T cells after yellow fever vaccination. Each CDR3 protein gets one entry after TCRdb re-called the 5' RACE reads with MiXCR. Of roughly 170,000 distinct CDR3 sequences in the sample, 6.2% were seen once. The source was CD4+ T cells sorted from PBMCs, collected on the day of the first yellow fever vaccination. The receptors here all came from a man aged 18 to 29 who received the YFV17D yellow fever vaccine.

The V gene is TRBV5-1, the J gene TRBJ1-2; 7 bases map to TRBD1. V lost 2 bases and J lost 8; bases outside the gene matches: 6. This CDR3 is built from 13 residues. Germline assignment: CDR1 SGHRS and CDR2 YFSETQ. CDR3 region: CASSFGTASGYTF. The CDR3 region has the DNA TGCGCCAGCAGCTTCGGGACAGCAAGCGGCTACACCTTC.

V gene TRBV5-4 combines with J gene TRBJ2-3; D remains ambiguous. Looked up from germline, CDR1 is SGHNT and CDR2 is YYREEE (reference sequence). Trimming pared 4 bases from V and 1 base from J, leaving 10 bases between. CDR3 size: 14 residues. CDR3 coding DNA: TGTGCCAGCAGCCCCGGGTACGGCACAGATACGCAGTATTTT. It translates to CASSPGYGTDTQYF.

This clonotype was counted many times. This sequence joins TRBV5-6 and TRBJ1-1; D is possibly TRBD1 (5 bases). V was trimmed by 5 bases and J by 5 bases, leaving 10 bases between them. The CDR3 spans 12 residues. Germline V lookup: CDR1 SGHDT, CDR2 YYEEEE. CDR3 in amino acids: CASSRDGTEAFF. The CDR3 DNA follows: TGTGCCAGCAGTAGGGACGGTACTGAAGCTTTCTTT.

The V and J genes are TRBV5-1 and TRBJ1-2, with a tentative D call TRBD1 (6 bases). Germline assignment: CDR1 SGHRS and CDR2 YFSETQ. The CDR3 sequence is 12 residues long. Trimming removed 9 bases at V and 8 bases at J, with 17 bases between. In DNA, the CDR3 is TGCGCCACTAAACAGGGTGAGGAGGGCTACACCTTC. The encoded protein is CATKQGEEGYTF.

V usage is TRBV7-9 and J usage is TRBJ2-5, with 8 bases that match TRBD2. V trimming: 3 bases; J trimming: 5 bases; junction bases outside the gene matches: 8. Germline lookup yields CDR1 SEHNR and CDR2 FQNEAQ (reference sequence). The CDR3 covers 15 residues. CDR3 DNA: TGTGCCAGCAGCTTGAACTCGGGGGGGCGGGAGACCCAGTACTTC. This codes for CASSLNSGGRETQYF. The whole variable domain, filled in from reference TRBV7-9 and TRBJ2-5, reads DTGVSQNPRHKITKRGQNVTFRCDPISEHNRLYWYRQTLGQGPEFLTYFQNEAQLEKSRLLSDRFSAERPKGSFSTLEIQRTEQGDSAMYLCASSLNSGGRETQYFGPGTRLLVL.

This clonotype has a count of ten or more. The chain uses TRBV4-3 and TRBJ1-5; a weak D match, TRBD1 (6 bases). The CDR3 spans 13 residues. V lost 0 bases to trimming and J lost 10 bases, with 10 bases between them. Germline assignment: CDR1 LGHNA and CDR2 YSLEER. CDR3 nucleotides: TGCGCCAGCAGCCAAGATGACGGGACACCCCAGCATTTT. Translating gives CASSQDDGTPQHF.

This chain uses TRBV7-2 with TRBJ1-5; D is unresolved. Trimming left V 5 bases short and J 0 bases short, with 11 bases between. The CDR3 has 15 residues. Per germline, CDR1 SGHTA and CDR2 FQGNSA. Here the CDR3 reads CASSPQAGSNQPQHF. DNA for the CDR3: TGTGCCAGCAGCCCCCAAGCCGGTAGCAATCAGCCCCAGCATTTT.

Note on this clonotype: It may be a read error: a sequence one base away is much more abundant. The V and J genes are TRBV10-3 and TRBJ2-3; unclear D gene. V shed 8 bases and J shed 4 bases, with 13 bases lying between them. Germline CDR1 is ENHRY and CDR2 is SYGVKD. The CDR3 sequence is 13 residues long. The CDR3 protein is CAIGVTAADTQYF. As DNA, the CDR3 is TGTGCCATCGGTGTAACCGCGGCAGATACGCAGTATTTT.

DNA for the CDR3: TGTGCCAGCAGCTTGTTCCTGACAGGGGGAAATTCTGAAAAACTGTTTTTT. Translated: CASSLFLTGGNSEKLFF. The chain employs TRBV5-8 and TRBJ1-4; 9 nucleotides align to TRBD1. The CDR3 sequence is 17 residues long. The V segment lost 1 base and the J segment 7 bases; nucleotides outside the gene matches: 11. Germline CDR1 and CDR2: SGHTS and YDEGEE.

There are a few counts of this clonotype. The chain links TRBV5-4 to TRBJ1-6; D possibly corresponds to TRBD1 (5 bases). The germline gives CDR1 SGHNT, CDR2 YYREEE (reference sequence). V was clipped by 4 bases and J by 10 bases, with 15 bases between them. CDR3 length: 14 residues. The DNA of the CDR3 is TGTGCCAGCAGCCCTATGCGGGGGAGCTCACCCCTCCACTTT. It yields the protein CASSPMRGSSPLHF.

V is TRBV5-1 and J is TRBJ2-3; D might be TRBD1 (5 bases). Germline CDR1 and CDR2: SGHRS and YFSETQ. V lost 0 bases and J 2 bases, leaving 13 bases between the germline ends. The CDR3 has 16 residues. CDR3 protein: CASSLARVGVTDTQYF. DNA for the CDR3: TGCGCCAGCAGCTTGGCCAGGGTTGGGGTCACAGATACGCAGTATTTT.

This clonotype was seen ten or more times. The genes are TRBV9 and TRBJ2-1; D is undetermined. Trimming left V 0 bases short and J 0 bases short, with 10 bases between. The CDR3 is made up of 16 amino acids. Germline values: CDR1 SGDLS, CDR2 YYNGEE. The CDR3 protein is CASSVGSPDSYNEQFF. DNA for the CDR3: TGTGCCAGCAGCGTAGGCAGCCCCGACTCCTACAATGAGCAGTTCTTC.

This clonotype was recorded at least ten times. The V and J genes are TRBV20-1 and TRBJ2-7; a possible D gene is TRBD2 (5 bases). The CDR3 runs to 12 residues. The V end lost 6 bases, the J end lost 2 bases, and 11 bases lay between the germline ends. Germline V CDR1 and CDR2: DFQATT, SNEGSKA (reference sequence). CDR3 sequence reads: CSASDLTYEQYF. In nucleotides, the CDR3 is TGCAGTGCGTCGGACTTAACCTACGAGCAGTACTTC.

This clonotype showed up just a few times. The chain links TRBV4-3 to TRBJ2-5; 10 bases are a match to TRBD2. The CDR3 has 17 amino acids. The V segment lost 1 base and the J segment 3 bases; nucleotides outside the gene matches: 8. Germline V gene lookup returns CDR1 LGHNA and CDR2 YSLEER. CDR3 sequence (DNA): TGCGCCAGCAGCCAAGGAGTTAAGCGGGGGGGGGAAGAGACCCAGTACTTC. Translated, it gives CASSQGVKRGGEETQYF.

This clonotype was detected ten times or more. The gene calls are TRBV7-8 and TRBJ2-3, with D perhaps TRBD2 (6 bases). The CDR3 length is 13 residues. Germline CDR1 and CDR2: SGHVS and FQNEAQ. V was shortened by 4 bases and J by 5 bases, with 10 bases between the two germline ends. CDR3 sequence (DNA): TGTGCCAGCAGCTCCCTTAGCGGAGATACGCAGTATTTT. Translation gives CASSSLSGDTQYF. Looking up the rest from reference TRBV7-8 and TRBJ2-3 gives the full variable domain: GAGVSQSPRYKVAKRGQDVALRCDPISGHVSLFWYQQALGQGPEFLTYFQNEAQLDKSGLPSDRFFAERPEGSVSTLKIQRTQQEDSAVYLCASSSLSGDTQYFGPGTRLTVL.

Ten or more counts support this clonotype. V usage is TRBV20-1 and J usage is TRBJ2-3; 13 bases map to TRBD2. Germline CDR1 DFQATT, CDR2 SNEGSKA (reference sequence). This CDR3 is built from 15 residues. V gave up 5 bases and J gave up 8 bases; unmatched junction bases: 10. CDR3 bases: TGCAGTGCTGCACTAGCGGGGGGGGGAGCCGCTACGCAGTATTTT. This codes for CSAALAGGGAATQYF.

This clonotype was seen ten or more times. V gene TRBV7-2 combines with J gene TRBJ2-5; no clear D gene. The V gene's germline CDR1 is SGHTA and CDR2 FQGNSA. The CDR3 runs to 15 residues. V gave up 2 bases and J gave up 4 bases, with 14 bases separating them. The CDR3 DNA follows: TGTGCCAGCAGCTTACGGCTCAGTTTCGGAGAGACCCAGTACTTC. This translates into CASSLRLSFGETQYF.

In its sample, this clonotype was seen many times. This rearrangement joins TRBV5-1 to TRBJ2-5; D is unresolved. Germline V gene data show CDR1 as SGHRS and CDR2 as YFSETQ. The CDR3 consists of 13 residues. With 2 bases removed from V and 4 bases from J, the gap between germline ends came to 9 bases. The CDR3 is CASSFDGGETQYF. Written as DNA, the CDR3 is TGCGCCAGCAGCTTTGACGGCGGAGAGACCCAGTACTTC.

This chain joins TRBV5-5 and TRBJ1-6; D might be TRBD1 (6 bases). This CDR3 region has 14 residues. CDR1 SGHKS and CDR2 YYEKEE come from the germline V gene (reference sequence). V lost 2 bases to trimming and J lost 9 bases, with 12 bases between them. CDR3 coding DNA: TGTGCCAGCAGCTTACCAGGGGACGGTTCACCCCTCCACTTT. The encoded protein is CASSLPGDGSPLHF.

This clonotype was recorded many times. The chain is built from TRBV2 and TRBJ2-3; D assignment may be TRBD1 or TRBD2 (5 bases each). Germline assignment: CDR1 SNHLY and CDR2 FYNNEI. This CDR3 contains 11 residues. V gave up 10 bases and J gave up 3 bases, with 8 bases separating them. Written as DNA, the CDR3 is TGTGCCAATGGGGGTACAGATACGCAGTATTTT. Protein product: CANGGTDTQYF.

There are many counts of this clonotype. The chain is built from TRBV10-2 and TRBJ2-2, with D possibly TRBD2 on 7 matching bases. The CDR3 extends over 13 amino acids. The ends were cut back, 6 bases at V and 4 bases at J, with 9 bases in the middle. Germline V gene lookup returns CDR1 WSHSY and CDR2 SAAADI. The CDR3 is CASRAGATGELFF. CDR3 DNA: TGCGCCAGCAGGGCGGGGGCCACCGGGGAGCTGTTTTTT.

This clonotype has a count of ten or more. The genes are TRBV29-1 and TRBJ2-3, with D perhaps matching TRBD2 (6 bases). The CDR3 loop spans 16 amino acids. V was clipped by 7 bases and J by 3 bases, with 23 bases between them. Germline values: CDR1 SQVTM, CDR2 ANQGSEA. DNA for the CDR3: TGCAGCGCAACCCCTCCCACACTAGCTGGAACAGATACGCAGTATTTT. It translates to CSATPPTLAGTDTQYF.